The sequence of this TCR beta chain was determined in a study of TIL therapy for anti-PD-1-resistant metastatic lung cancer. Study-level information: Most patients had lung adenocarcinoma; a handful of tumors were EGFR-mutant, two ALK-rearranged; half smoked currently or formerly. Tumors carried a median around 1.4 non-synonymous mutations per megabase.

Time point of the sample: pre-treatment sample, taken before nivolumab and TIL therapy. Tumor tissue came from excised metastases, mostly pleural nodules or supraclavicular lymph nodes. The sample holds a few counts of this clone. Antigen unknown. The same CDR3 is also encoded by other DNA sequences in this sample. In germline, CDR1 is ENHRY, CDR2 SYGVKD. The CDR3 extends over 11 amino acids. The V gene lost 4 bases and the J gene lost 5 bases, with 5 bases spanning the gap. The immunoSEQ assay was v3. Some clones are missing from TCRdb's copy, which holds only in-frame ones; the method was immunoSEQ multiplex PCR. The sample has about 100,000 clones; around three fifths are singletons. Study-level points and caveats: Many TIL product clones were absent from baseline tumor, suggesting clonal contraction.

The chain carries TRBV10-3 and TRBJ2-5; tentatively, D is TRBD1 or TRBD2 (5 bases each). This sequence originates from a person between 25 and 79 years old with non-small cell lung cancer. The sequenced sample was tumor tissue, obtained at baseline. The CDR3 loop reads CAISGGETQYF. CDR3 bases: TGTGCCATCAGTGGGGGGGAGACCCAGTACTTC.